The sequence of this TCR beta chain was determined in a study of cytomegalovirus exposure and HLA in healthy donors. The primer mix had 60 Vbeta and 13 Jbeta primers. Sequencing was performed with immunoSEQ multiplex PCR; in TCRdb, only in-frame clones are kept and a portion is missing. The sample records around 150,000 clones, roughly three quarters being singletons. V lost 1 base and J lost 2, with 12 bases in between. Germline CDR1 SQVTM, CDR2 ANQGSEA. The CDR3 is made up of 15 amino acids. The sample consisted of PBMCs. The V and J genes are TRBV29-1 and TRBJ1-3; D unresolved. The receptor's source is a woman between 40 and 55 years old in good health and CMV-seronegative. The CDR3 nucleotides read TGCAGCGTTGAAGGCCTACCCGGTACTGGAAACACCATATATTTT. This gives the protein CSVEGLPGTGNTIYF.